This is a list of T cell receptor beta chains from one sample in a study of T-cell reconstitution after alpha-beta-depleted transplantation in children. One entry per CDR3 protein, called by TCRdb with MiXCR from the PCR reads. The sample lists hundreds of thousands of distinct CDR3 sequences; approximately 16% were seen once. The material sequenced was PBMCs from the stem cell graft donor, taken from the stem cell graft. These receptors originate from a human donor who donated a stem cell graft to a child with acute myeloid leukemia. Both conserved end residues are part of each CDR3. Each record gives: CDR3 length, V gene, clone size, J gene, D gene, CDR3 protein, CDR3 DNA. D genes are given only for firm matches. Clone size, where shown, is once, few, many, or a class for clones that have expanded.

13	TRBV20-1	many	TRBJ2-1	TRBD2	CSAHGLAGGVQFF	TGCAGTGCTCATGGGCTAGCGGGGGGTGTGCAGTTCTTC
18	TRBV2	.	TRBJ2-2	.	CARCLRSGGTASSMELFF	TGTGCCCGCTGTTTACGAAGTGGCGGGACAGCCTCATCTATGGAGCTGTTTTTT
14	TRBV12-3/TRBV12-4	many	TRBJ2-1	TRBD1	CASSLWDSYNEQFF	TGTGCCAGCAGTTTGTGGGACAGCTACAATGAGCAGTTCTTC
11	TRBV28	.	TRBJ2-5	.	CASTYEGTQYF	TGTGCCAGCACCTATGAAGGGACCCAGTACTTC
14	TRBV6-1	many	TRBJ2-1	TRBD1	CASSMTGSGNEQFF	TGTGCCAGCAGCATGACAGGGAGTGGGAATGAGCAGTTCTTC
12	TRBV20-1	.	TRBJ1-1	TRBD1	CSATDRGDEAFF	TGCAGTGCTACCGACAGGGGCGATGAAGCTTTCTTT
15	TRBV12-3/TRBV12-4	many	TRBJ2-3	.	CASSSPGLKGDTQYF	TGTGCCAGCAGTTCCCCGGGTCTCAAGGGAGATACGCAGTATTTT
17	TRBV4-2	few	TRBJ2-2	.	CASSQVDRFENTGELFF	TGTGCCAGCAGCCAAGTCGACAGGTTCGAGAACACCGGGGAGCTGTTTTTT
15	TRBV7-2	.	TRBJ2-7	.	CASSLAPRLWFEQYF	TGTGCCAGCAGCTTAGCCCCTAGACTGTGGTTCGAGCAGTACTTC
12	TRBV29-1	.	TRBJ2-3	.	CSVWVPTDTQYF	TGCAGCGTCTGGGTCCCCACAGATACGCAGTATTTT
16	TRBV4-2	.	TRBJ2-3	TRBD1	CASSQGDRGPPDTQYF	TGTGCCAGCAGCCAAGGAGACAGGGGGCCTCCAGATACGCAGTATTTT
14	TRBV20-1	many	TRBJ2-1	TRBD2	CSARHQTSGNEQFF	TGCAGTGCTAGGCATCAGACTAGCGGCAATGAGCAGTTCTTC
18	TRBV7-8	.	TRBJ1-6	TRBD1	CASSLTGQAVSYNSPLHF	TGTGCCAGCAGCTTGACTGGACAGGCCGTATCCTATAATTCACCCCTCCACTTT
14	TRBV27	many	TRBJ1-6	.	CASSWVMAVSPLHF	TGTGCCAGCAGTTGGGTTATGGCCGTGTCACCCCTCCACTTT
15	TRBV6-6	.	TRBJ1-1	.	CASRPPGHPNTEAFF	TGTGCCAGCAGACCACCGGGACACCCGAACACTGAAGCTTTCTTT
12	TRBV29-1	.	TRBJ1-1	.	CSVSPGSPEAFF	TGCAGCGTTTCCCCGGGGTCCCCTGAAGCTTTCTTT
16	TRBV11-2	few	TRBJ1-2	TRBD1	CASSPISGDSNYGYTF	TGTGCCAGCAGCCCCATATCGGGGGACAGTAACTATGGCTACACCTTC
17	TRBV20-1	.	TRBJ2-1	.	CSATHPPRGAQYNEQFF	TGCAGTGCAACTCATCCTCCCCGGGGGGCCCAATACAATGAGCAGTTCTTC
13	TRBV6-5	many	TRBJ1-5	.	CASSYSRNQPQHF	TGTGCCAGCAGTTACTCTCGGAATCAGCCCCAGCATTTT
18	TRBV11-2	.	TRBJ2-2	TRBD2	CASSPRTSGGTTARELFF	TGTGCCAGCAGTCCACGGACTAGCGGGGGCACCACGGCCAGGGAGCTGTTTTTT
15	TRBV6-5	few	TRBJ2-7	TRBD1	CASSYSTDRGHEQYF	TGTGCCAGCAGTTACTCGACGGACAGGGGCCACGAGCAGTACTTC
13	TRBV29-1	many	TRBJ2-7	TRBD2	CSVSTSGSHEQYF	TGCAGCGTGTCCACTAGCGGTTCTCACGAGCAGTACTTC
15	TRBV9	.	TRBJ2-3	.	CASSTYGRATDTQYF	TGTGCCAGCAGCACTTACGGACGGGCCACAGATACGCAGTATTTT
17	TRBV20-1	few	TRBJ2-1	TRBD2	CSAGASGGSYSYNEQFF	TGCAGTGCTGGGGCCAGCGGGGGGTCCTACTCCTACAATGAGCAGTTCTTC
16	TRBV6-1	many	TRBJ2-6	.	CASSDNRASGANVLTF	TGTGCCAGCAGTGATAACAGGGCCTCTGGGGCCAACGTCCTGACTTTC
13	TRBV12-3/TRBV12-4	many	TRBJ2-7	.	CASSFGTRNEQYF	TGTGCCAGCAGTTTTGGGACAAGGAACGAGCAGTACTTC
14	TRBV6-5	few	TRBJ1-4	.	CASSSSGGEEKLFF	TGTGCCAGCAGTTCCTCCGGGGGGGAGGAAAAACTGTTTTTT
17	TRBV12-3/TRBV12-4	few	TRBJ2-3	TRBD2	CASSPTSGAPPTDTQYF	TGTGCCAGCAGTCCGACTAGCGGGGCACCACCCACAGATACGCAGTATTTT
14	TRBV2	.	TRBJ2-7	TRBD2	CASSGGTRTYEQYF	TGTGCCAGCAGTGGGGGGACTAGAACATACGAGCAGTACTTC
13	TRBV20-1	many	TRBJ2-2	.	CSARGLNTGELFF	TGCAGTGCTAGGGGACTGAACACCGGGGAGCTGTTTTTT
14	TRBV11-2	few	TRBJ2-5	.	CASSLDGYQETQYF	TGTGCCAGCAGCTTAGATGGGTACCAAGAGACCCAGTACTTC
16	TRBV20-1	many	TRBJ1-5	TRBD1	CSARRDRGYSNQPQHF	TGCAGTGCTCGCCGGGACAGGGGGTATAGCAATCAGCCCCAGCATTTT
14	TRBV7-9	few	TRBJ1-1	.	CASSQKAMNTEAFF	TGTGCCAGCAGTCAAAAGGCCATGAACACTGAAGCTTTCTTT
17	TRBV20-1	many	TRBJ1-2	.	CSARDRDLGGANYGYTF	TGCAGTGCTAGAGATCGGGATTTGGGCGGAGCTAACTATGGCTACACCTTC
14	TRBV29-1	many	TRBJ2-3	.	CSARIGGGTDTQYF	TGCAGCGCCCGAATCGGAGGTGGGACAGATACGCAGTATTTT
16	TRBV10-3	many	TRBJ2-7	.	CAISDGAGTPPYEQYF	TGTGCCATCAGTGATGGGGCAGGGACGCCACCTTACGAGCAGTACTTC
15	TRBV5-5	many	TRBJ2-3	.	CASSLGVGAGDTQYF	TGTGCCAGCAGCTTGGGTGTCGGGGCCGGGGATACGCAGTATTTT
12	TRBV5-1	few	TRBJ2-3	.	CASREEASTQYF	TGCGCCAGCAGAGAGGAGGCCTCAACGCAGTATTTT
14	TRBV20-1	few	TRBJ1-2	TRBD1	CSAKDRGLGYGYTF	TGCAGTGCTAAGGACAGGGGGCTCGGATATGGCTACACCTTC
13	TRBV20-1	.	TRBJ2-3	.	CSAGGLLTDTQYF	TGCAGTGCCGGCGGACTTCTCACAGATACGCAGTATTTT
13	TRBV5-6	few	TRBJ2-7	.	CASSPGPGYEQYF	TGTGCCAGCAGCCCTGGGCCCGGCTACGAGCAGTACTTC
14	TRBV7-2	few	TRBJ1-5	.	CASSLGSAGQPQHF	TGTGCCAGCAGCTTAGGGTCAGCAGGGCAGCCCCAGCATTTT
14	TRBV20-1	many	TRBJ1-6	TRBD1	CSASDQGASSPLHF	TGCAGTGCTAGCGATCAGGGGGCGTCTTCACCCCTCCACTTT
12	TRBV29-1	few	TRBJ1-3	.	CSVLSGAGTIYF	TGCAGCGTTCTCTCAGGGGCGGGCACCATATATTTT
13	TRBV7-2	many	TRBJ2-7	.	CASSLGPPYEQYF	TGTGCCAGCAGCTTAGGGCCCCCCTACGAGCAGTACTTC
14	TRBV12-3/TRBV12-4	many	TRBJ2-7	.	CASSPDGRRNEQYF	TGTGCCAGCAGCCCCGATGGACGGCGGAACGAGCAGTACTTC
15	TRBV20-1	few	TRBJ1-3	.	CSAIDLHSSGNTIYF	TGCAGTGCGATTGACCTACATAGCTCTGGAAACACCATATATTTT
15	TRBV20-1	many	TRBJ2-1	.	CSAREKDLPYNEQFF	TGCAGTGCTAGAGAGAAAGACCTTCCATACAATGAGCAGTTCTTC
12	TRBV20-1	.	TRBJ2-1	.	CSAREPTNEQFF	TGCAGTGCTAGAGAACCCACCAATGAGCAGTTCTTC
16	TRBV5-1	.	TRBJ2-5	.	CASGLAQAGEGETQYF	TGCGCCAGCGGCTTGGCGCAGGCAGGGGAAGGAGAGACCCAGTACTTC
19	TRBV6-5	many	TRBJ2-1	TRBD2	CASSYSSGGGAVTYNEQFF	TGTGCCAGCAGTTACTCGAGCGGCGGGGGGGCCGTAACCTACAATGAGCAGTTCTTC
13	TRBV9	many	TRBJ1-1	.	CASSFRGSTEAFF	TGTGCCAGCAGCTTTCGAGGGAGCACTGAAGCTTTCTTT
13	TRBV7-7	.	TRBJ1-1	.	CASSQDIGTEAFF	TGTGCCAGCAGCCAGGACATTGGAACTGAAGCTTTCTTT
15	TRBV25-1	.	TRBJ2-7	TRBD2	CASSEYGGGADEQYF	TGTGCCAGCAGTGAATATGGCGGGGGGGCCGACGAGCAGTACTTC
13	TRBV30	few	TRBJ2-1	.	CAWSGAGASEQFF	TGTGCCTGGAGTGGAGCAGGGGCCAGTGAGCAGTTCTTC
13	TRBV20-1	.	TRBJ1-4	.	CSASNDRREKLFF	TGCAGTGCTTCCAACGATAGGCGTGAAAAACTGTTTTTT
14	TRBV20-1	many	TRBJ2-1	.	CSAPGLSPHNEQFF	TGCAGTGCTCCGGGACTTTCCCCCCACAATGAGCAGTTCTTC
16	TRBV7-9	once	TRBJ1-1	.	CASSLTTGRMNTEAFF	TGTGCCAGCAGCTTAACGACGGGGCGGATGAACACTGAAGCTTTCTTT
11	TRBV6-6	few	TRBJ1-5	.	CASSPRGSQHF	TGTGCCAGCAGTCCCAGGGGTTCCCAGCATTTT